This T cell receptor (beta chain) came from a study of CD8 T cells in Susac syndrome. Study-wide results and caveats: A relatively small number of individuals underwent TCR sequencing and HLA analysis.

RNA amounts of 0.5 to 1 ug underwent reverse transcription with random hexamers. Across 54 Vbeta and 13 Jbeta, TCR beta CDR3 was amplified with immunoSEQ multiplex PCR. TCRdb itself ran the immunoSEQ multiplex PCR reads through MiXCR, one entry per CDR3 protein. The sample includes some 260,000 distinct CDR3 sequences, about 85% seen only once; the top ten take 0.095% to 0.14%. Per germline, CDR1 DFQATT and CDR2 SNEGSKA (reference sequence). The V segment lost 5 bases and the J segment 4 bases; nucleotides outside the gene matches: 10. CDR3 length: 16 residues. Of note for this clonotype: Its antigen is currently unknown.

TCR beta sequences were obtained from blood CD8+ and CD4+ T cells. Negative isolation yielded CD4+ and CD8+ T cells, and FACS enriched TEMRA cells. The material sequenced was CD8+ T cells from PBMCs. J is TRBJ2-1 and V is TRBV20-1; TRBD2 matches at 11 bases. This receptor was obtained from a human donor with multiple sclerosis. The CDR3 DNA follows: TGCAGTGCTGAAGCTAGCGGGAGGACCCCTTACAATGAGCAGTTCTTC. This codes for CSAEASGRTPYNEQFF.